This TCR beta chain was recovered during a study of regulatory T cells in long-lasting Graves disease. Regarding time point: persistent/refractory GD, antithyroid drugs over 5 years with positive TRAb. PBMC-derived RNA was used for the TCR library. The authors built TCR beta libraries using iRepertoire HTBI primers and Arm-PCR of CDR3 regions. TCRdb re-derived calls from the multiplex PCR reads in MiXCR, one entry per CDR3 protein. The sample includes approximately 360,000 distinct CDR3 sequences, 23% of them seen just once. This clonotype was counted many times. This TCR derives from a woman aged 35 to 49 with Graves disease. This specimen was peripheral blood mononuclear cells (PBMCs), taken when the disease was refractory, from a patient treated with antithyroid drugs.

The CDR3 DNA follows: TGCAGCGTTGAGGAGTCCTCTGGAGGCTACACCTTC. Amino acid sequence: CSVEESSGGYTF. The chain has TRBV29-1 and TRBJ1-2; D remains ambiguous. From germline, CDR1 is SQVTM and CDR2 ANQGSEA. The CDR3 loop spans 12 amino acids. V shed 3 bases and J shed 8 bases, with 13 bases lying between them. Full variable domain (missing parts from reference TRBV29-1 and TRBJ1-2): SAVISQKPSRDICQRGTSLTIQCQVDSQVTMMFWYRQQPGQSLTLIATANQGSEATYESGFVIDKFPISRPNLTFSTLTVSNMSPEDSSIYLCSVEESSGGYTFGSGTRLTVV.